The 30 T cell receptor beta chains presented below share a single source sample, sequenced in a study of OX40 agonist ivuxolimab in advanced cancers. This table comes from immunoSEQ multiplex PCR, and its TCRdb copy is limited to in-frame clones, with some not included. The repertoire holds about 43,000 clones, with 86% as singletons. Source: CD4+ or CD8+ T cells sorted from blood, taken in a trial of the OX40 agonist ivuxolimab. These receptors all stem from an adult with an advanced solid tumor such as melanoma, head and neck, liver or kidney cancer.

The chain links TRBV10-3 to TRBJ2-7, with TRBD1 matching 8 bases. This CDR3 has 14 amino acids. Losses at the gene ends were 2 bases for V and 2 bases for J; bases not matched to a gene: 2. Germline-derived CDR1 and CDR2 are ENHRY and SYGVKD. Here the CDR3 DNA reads TGTGCCATCAGTGAGGGACAGGGCCCCTACGAGCAGTACTTC. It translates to CAISEGQGPYEQYF.

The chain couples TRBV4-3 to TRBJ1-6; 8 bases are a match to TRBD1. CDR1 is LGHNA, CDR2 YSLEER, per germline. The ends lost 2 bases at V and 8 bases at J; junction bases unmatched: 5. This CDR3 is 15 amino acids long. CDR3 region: CASSQSGGGDSPLHF. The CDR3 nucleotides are TGCGCCAGCAGCCAATCAGGGGGCGGCGATTCACCCCTCCACTTT.

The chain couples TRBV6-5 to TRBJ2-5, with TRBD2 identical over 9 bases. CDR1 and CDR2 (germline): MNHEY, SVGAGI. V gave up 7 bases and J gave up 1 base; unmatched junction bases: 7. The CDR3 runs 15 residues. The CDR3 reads CASNPSGGIQETQYF. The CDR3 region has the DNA TGTGCCAGCAATCCCAGCGGGGGGATCCAAGAGACCCAGTACTTC.

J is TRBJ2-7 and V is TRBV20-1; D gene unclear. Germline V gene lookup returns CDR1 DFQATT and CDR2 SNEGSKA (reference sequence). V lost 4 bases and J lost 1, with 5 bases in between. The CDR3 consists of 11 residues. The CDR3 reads CSAKASYEQYF. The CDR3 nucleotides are TGCAGTGCTAAGGCGTCCTACGAGCAGTACTTC.

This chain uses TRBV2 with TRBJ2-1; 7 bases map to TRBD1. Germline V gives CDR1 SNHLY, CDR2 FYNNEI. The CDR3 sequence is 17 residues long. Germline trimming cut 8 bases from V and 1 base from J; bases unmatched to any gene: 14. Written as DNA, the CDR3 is TGTGCCAGCCCCGCGCCCCTTAGGACAGGTTCCTACAATGAGCAGTTCTTC. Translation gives CASPAPLRTGSYNEQFF.

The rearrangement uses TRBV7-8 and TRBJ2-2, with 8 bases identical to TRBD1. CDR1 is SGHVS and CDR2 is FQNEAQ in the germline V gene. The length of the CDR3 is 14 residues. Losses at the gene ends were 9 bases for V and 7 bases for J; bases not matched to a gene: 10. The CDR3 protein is CASDRGPLGGELFF. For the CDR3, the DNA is TGTGCCAGTGACAGGGGACCCTTAGGCGGGGAGCTGTTTTTT.

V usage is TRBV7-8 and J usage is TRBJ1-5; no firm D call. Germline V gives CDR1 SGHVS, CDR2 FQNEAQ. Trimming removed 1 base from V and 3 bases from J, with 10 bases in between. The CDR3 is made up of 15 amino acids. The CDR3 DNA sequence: TGTGCCAGCAGCTTAGAGGGAAACGACAATCAGCCCCAGCATTTT. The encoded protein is CASSLEGNDNQPQHF. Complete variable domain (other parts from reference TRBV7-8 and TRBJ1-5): GAGVSQSPRYKVAKRGQDVALRCDPISGHVSLFWYQQALGQGPEFLTYFQNEAQLDKSGLPSDRFFAERPEGSVSTLKIQRTQQEDSAVYLCASSLEGNDNQPQHFGDGTRLSIL.

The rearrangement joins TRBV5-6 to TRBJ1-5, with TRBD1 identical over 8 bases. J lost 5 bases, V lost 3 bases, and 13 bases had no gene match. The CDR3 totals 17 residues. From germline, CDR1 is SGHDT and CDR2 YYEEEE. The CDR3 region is CASSSRISDREYQPQHF. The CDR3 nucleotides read TGTGCCAGCAGCTCACGTATCTCGGACAGGGAGTATCAGCCCCAGCATTTT. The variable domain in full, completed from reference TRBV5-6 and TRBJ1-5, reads DAGVTQSPTHLIKTRGQQVTLRCSPKSGHDTVSWYQQALGQGPQFIFQYYEEEERQRGNFPDRFSGHQFPNYSSELNVNALLLGDSALYLCASSSRISDREYQPQHFGDGTRLSIL.

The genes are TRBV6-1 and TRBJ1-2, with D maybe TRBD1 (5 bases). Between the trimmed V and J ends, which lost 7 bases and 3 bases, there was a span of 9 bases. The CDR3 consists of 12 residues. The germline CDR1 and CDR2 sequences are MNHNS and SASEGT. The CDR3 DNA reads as TGTGCCAGCAAAGGACATGACTATGGCTACACCTTC. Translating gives CASKGHDYGYTF.

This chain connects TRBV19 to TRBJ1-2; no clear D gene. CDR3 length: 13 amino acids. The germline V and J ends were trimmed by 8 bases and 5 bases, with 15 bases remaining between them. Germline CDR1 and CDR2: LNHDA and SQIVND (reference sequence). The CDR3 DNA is TGTGCCAGTGAAAACCCACAGAGATATGGCTACACCTTC. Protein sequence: CASENPQRYGYTF. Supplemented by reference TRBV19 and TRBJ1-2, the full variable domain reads DGGITQSPKYLFRKEGQNVTLSCEQNLNHDAMYWYRQDPGQGLRLIYYSQIVNDFQKGDIAEGYSVSREKKESFPLTVTSAQKNPTAFYLCASENPQRYGYTFGSGTRLTVV.

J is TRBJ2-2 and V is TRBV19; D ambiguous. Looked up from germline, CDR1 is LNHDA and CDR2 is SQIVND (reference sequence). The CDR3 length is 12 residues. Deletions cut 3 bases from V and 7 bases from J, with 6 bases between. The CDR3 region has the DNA TGTGCCAGTAGTATCAAAAGCGGGGAGCTGTTTTTT. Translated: CASSIKSGELFF.

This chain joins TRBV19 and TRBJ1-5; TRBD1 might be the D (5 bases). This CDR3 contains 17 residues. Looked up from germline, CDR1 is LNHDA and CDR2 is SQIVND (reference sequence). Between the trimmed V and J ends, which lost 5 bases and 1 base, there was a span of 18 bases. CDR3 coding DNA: TGTGCCAGTAGTTTGGGGGAGGGTAGGGGAAGCAATCAGCCCCAGCATTTT. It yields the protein CASSLGEGRGSNQPQHF.

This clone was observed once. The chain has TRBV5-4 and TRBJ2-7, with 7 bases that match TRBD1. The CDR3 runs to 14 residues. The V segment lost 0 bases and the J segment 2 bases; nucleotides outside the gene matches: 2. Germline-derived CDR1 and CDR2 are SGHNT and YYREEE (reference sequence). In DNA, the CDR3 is TGTGCCAGCAGCTTGGGGGGGACAGCCTACGAGCAGTACGTC. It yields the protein CASSLGGTAYEQYV.

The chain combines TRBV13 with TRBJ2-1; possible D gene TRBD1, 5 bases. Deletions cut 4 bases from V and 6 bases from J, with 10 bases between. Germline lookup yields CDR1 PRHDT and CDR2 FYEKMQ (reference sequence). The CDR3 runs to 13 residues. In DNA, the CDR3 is TGTGCCAGCAGCTATCGAACAGGCAATGAGCAGTTCTTC. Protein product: CASSYRTGNEQFF. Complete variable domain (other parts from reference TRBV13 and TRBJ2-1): AAGVIQSPRHLIKEKRETATLKCYPIPRHDTVYWYQQGPGQDPQFLISFYEKMQSDKGSIPDRFSAQQFSDYHSELNMSSLELGDSALYFCASSYRTGNEQFFGPGTRLTVL.

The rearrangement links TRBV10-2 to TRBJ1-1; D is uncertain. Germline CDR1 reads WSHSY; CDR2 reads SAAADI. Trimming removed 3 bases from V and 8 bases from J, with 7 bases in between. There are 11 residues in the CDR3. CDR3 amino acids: CASSDLLEAFF. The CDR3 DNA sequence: TGCGCCAGCAGTGACCTGTTAGAAGCTTTCTTT.

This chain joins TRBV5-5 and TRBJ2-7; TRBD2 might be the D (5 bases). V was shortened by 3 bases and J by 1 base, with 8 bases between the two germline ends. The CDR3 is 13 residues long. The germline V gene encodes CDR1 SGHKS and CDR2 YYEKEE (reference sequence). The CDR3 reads CASSYPGSYEQYV. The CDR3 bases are TGTGCCAGCAGCTACCCGGGATCCTACGAGCAGTACGTC.

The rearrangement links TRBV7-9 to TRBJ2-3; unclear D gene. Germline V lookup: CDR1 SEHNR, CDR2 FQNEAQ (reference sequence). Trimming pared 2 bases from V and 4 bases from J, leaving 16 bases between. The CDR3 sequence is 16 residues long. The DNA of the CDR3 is TGTGCCAGCAGCTTACGATCCGGAGCCTCGGCAGATACGCAGTATTTT. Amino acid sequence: CASSLRSGASADTQYF.

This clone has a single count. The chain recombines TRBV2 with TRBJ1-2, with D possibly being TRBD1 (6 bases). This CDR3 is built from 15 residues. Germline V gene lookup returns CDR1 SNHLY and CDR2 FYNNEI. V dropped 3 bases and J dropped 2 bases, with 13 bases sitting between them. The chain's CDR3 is CASSDFGGTNYGYTF. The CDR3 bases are TGTGCCAGCAGTGATTTCGGGGGCACCAACTATGGCTACACCTTC.

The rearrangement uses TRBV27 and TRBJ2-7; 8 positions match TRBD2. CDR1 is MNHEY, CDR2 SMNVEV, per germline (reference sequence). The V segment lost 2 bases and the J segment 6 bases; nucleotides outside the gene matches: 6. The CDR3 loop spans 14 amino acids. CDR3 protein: CASSLSGSLSEQYF. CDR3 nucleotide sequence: TGTGCCAGCAGTTTAAGCGGGAGTCTCTCCGAGCAGTACTTC.

Here the CDR3 DNA reads TGTGCCAGCAGCTCACCTCTTCCGGGACAGTTTAATTCACCCCTCCACTTT. It yields the protein CASSSPLPGQFNSPLHF. The rearrangement links TRBV11-2 to TRBJ1-6; 7 bases line up with TRBD1. Looked up from germline, CDR1 is SGHAT and CDR2 is FQNNGV. The trim removed 4 bases at V and 6 bases at J, leaving 12 bases unmatched. This CDR3 is 17 amino acids long.

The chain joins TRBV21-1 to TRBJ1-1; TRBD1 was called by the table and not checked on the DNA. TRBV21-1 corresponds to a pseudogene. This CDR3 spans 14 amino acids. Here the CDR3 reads CASSMPRGNTEAFF. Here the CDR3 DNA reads TGTGCCAGCAGCATGCCCAGGGGTAACACTGAAGCTTTCTTT.

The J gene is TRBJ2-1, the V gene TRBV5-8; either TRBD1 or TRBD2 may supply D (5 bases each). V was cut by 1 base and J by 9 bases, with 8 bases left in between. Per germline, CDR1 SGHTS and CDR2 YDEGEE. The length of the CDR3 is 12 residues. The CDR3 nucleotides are TGTGCCAGCAGCTTGCTGGGGGTTGAGCAGTTCTTC. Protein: CASSLLGVEQFF.

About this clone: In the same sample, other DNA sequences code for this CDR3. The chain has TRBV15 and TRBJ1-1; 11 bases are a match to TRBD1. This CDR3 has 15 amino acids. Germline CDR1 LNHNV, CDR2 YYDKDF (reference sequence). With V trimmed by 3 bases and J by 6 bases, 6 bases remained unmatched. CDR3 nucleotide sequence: TGTGCCACCAGCAGGGACAGGGGGCTGAAAGCTGAAGCTTTCTTT. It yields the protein CATSRDRGLKAEAFF.

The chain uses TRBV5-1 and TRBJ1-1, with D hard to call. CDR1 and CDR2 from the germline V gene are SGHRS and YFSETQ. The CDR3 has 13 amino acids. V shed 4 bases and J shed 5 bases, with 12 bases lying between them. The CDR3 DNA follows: TGCGCCAGCAGCGACGACGGCCTGACTGAAGCTTTCTTT. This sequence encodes CASSDDGLTEAFF. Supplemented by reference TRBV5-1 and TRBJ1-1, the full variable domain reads KAGVTQTPRYLIKTRGQQVTLSCSPISGHRSVSWYQQTPGQGLQFLFEYFSETQRNKGNFPGRFSGRQFSNSRSEMNVSTLELGDSALYLCASSDDGLTEAFFGQGTRLTVV.

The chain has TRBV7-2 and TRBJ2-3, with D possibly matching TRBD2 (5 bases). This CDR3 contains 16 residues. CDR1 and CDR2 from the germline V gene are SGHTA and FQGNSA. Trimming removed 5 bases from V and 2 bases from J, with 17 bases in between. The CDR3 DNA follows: TGTGCCAGCAGCCCCTTTTTCCGGGAAGACACAGATACGCAGTATTTT. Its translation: CASSPFFREDTDTQYF.

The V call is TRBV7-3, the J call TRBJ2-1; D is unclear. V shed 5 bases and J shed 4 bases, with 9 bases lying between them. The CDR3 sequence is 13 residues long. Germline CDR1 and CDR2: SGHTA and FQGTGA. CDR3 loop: CASSTMAYNEQFF. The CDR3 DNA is TGTGCCAGCAGCACAATGGCATACAATGAGCAGTTCTTC.

CDR3 region: CASSQGAHEQFF. The CDR3, as DNA: TGTGCCAGCAGCCAGGGTGCTCATGAGCAGTTCTTC. V is TRBV14 and J is TRBJ2-1; D ambiguous. The V and J ends lost 3 bases and 8 bases respectively, with 8 bases between them. CDR1 is SGHDN, CDR2 FVKESK, per germline. The CDR3 spans 12 residues.

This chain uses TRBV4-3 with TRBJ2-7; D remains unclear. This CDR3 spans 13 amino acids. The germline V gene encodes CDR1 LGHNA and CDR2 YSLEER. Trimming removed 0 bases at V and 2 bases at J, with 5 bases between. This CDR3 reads CASSQDGTYEQYF. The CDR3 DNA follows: TGCGCCAGCAGCCAAGATGGAACCTACGAGCAGTACTTC.

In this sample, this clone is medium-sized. The CDR3 DNA follows: TGCAGCGTTGTCGGGACAGAGAAGTCAGACACAGATACGCAGTATTTT. Its translation: CSVVGTEKSDTDTQYF. This rearrangement joins TRBV29-1 to TRBJ2-3; TRBD1 matches 7 bases. The germline CDR1 and CDR2 sequences are SQVTM and ANQGSEA. This CDR3 comprises 16 residues. V lost 4 bases, J lost 2 bases, and 12 bases stayed unmatched.

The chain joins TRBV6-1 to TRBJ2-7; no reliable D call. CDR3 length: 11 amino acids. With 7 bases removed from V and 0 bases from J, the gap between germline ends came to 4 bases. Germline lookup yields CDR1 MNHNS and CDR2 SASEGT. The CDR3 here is CASTYSYEQYV. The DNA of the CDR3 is TGTGCCAGCACATACTCCTACGAGCAGTACGTC.